Listed below are T cell receptor beta chains from one sample, sequenced in a study of PD-L1 blockade in urothelial cancer. Assay: immunoSEQ multiplex PCR; the TCRdb copy retains only in-frame clones and omits some. The sample yields 25,000 to 35,000 clones, over 75% seen once. The sample consisted of PBMCs, taken around atezolizumab (anti-PD-L1) treatment. The source is a man aged 45 to 65 with urothelial cancer. Each CDR3 is given with its conserved first and last residue. The order of the fields is J gene, clone size, D gene, V gene, CDR3 DNA, CDR3 protein. D genes are given only for firm matches. Size values are once, few and many counts, or a class for expanded clones, and some rows have none.

J gene: TRBJ2-5; clone size: -; D gene: -; V gene: TRBV19; CDR3 DNA: TGTGCCAGTAGTATTAGCCAGGGTGGGCTGGAGACCCAGTACTTC; CDR3 protein: CASSISQGGLETQYF
J gene: TRBJ2-1; clone size: medium-sized; D gene: -; V gene: TRBV13; CDR3 DNA: TGTGCCAGCAGTCCTAATCGGGATGAGCAGTTCTTC; CDR3 protein: CASSPNRDEQFF
J gene: TRBJ2-2; clone size: -; D gene: -; V gene: TRBV30; CDR3 DNA: TGTGCCCTGGGCCCGGAGGGGGCCGCCGCCGGGGAGCTGTTTTTT; CDR3 protein: CALGPEGAAAGELFF
J gene: TRBJ2-7; clone size: few; D gene: TRBD2; V gene: TRBV4-1; CDR3 DNA: TGCGCCAGCAGCCAGCTGGGACTAGCGGGAATCTCCTACGAGCAGTACTTC; CDR3 protein: CASSQLGLAGISYEQYF
J gene: TRBJ2-2; clone size: -; D gene: TRBD1; V gene: TRBV7-6; CDR3 DNA: TGTGCCAGCAGCCCGACAGGGGTCACCGGGGAGCTGTTTTTT; CDR3 protein: CASSPTGVTGELFF
J gene: TRBJ1-4; clone size: -; D gene: TRBD1; V gene: TRBV5-4; CDR3 DNA: TGTGCCAGCAGCCCGGACAGGGGATCTAATGAAAAACTGTTTTTT; CDR3 protein: CASSPDRGSNEKLFF
J gene: TRBJ2-5; clone size: -; D gene: -; V gene: TRBV28; CDR3 DNA: TGTGCCAGCAGACCTAATGGGCAGTTCAGTCAAGAGACCCAGTACTTC; CDR3 protein: CASRPNGQFSQETQYF
J gene: TRBJ2-1; clone size: -; D gene: TRBD2; V gene: TRBV10-1; CDR3 DNA: TGCGCCAGCAGCCCCGGACTAGCCGGCTACAATGAGCAGTTCTTC; CDR3 protein: CASSPGLAGYNEQFF
J gene: TRBJ2-7; clone size: -; D gene: TRBD2; V gene: TRBV6-5; CDR3 DNA: TGTGCCAGCAGTTACTCGTCTAGCGGGAGGGACTACGAGCAGTACTTC; CDR3 protein: CASSYSSSGRDYEQYF
J gene: TRBJ2-1; clone size: -; D gene: TRBD1; V gene: TRBV7-2; CDR3 DNA: TGTGCCAGCAGCTTAAGGACAGGGAGCTCCTACAATGAGCAGTTCTTC; CDR3 protein: CASSLRTGSSYNEQFF
J gene: TRBJ2-3; clone size: -; D gene: TRBD1; V gene: TRBV7-2; CDR3 DNA: TGTGCCAGCGGAAGACAGGGGGGCACAGATACGCAGTATTTT; CDR3 protein: CASGRQGGTDTQYF
J gene: TRBJ1-5; clone size: -; D gene: -; V gene: TRBV7-2; CDR3 DNA: TGTGCCAGCAGCTTAGTTTCAGGGATAGGCAATCAGCCCCAGCATTTT; CDR3 protein: CASSLVSGIGNQPQHF
J gene: TRBJ2-7; clone size: -; D gene: TRBD2; V gene: TRBV6-5; CDR3 DNA: TGTGCCAGCAGTTTGTTAGCGGGAGGCGCACCCGAGCAGTACTTC; CDR3 protein: CASSLLAGGAPEQYF
J gene: TRBJ2-7; clone size: -; D gene: TRBD1; V gene: TRBV30; CDR3 DNA: TGTGCCTGGAATCCGGGACAGGGTAACGAGCAGTACTTC; CDR3 protein: CAWNPGQGNEQYF
J gene: TRBJ2-7; clone size: -; D gene: TRBD2; V gene: TRBV7-6; CDR3 DNA: TGTGCCAGCAGCCCCGGGGGGACTGGATACGGCGAGCAGTACTTC; CDR3 protein: CASSPGGTGYGEQYF
J gene: TRBJ2-5; clone size: few; D gene: TRBD2; V gene: TRBV18; CDR3 DNA: TGTGCCAGCTCAGGACAGGGACGGACTAGCGGGAGTCAGACCCAGTACTTC; CDR3 protein: CASSGQGRTSGSQTQYF